The 6 T cell receptor beta chains reported below all come from one sample, sequenced in a study of T-cell reconstitution after alpha-beta-depleted transplantation in children. A TCRbeta library incorporating unique molecular identifiers was prepared. TCRdb used MiXCR to reprocess the PCR reads, holding one entry per CDR3 protein. Here the sample spans a few hundred thousand distinct CDR3 sequences, approximately 10% being singletons. The sample in question was PBMCs from the stem cell graft donor, obtained from the stem cell graft. These receptors all come from a human donor who donated a stem cell graft to a child with acute lymphoblastic leukemia.

This clonotype was counted many times. The chain recombines TRBV20-1 with TRBJ2-7; 9 positions match TRBD2. The CDR3 totals 14 residues. CDR1 and CDR2 (germline): DFQATT, SNEGSKA (reference sequence). Trimming cost V 1 base and J 1 base; bases outside gene matches: 2. The CDR3 DNA is TGCAGTGCTAGAGTGCGGGAGGGATCCTACGAGCAGTACTTC. Translated: CSARVREGSYEQYF.

This clonotype was counted only a few times. The rearrangement links TRBV7-6 to TRBJ2-2; possibly TRBD2 for D (5 bases). Germline lookup yields CDR1 SGHVS and CDR2 FNYEAQ. The CDR3 is 14 residues long. V was clipped by 2 bases and J by 8 bases, with 12 bases between them. CDR3 in amino acids: CASSLLSGSGELFF. The CDR3 DNA follows: TGTGCCAGCAGCTTACTCTCGGGATCGGGGGAGCTGTTTTTT.

The chain has TRBV15 and TRBJ2-5; 9 nucleotides line up with TRBD1. CDR3 length: 15 amino acids. The germline gives CDR1 LNHNV, CDR2 YYDKDF (reference sequence). Trimming cost V 0 bases and J 7 bases; bases outside gene matches: 6. This CDR3 is CATSRDNRGQGTQYF. In nucleotides, the CDR3 is TGTGCCACCAGCAGAGATAACAGGGGGCAGGGGACCCAGTACTTC.

In this sample, this clonotype turned up once. This sequence joins TRBV11-1 and TRBJ2-1, with 14 bases fitting TRBD2. The germline V gene has CDR1 SGHAT and CDR2 FQDESV (reference sequence). There are 18 residues in the CDR3. Trimming cost V 2 bases and J 6 bases; bases outside gene matches: 9. The CDR3 nucleotides read TGTGCCAGCAGCTTAATTCGGTTCGGACTAGCGGGAGGCAATGAGCAGTTCTTC. This codes for CASSLIRFGLAGGNEQFF.

The chain couples TRBV29-1 to TRBJ2-5; D possibly corresponds to TRBD2 (6 bases). This CDR3 has 13 amino acids. Trimming took 3 bases from V and 3 from J, leaving 11 bases between them. Germline lookup yields CDR1 SQVTM and CDR2 ANQGSEA. The CDR3 DNA reads as TGCAGCGTTGACGCTAAGCGGGAAGAGACCCAGTACTTC. Amino acids: CSVDAKREETQYF. The full variable domain, with the rest looked up from reference TRBV29-1 and TRBJ2-5, is SAVISQKPSRDICQRGTSLTIQCQVDSQVTMMFWYRQQPGQSLTLIATANQGSEATYESGFVIDKFPISRPNLTFSTLTVSNMSPEDSSIYLCSVDAKREETQYFGPGTRLLVL.

This clonotype has more than one count but fewer than ten. The rearrangement joins TRBV20-1 to TRBJ2-1; TRBD2 matches at 10 bases. Germline CDR1 DFQATT, CDR2 SNEGSKA (reference sequence). The CDR3 has 18 residues. The V and J ends lost 2 bases and 5 bases, in that order; junction bases with no gene match: 15. CDR3 loop: CSARPMGRSGRGNNEQFF. The CDR3 DNA is TGCAGTGCTAGACCGATGGGCAGGAGCGGGAGGGGGAACAATGAGCAGTTCTTC.